A selection of T cell receptor beta chains follows, all from one sample in a study of T cells in Graves' hyperthyroidism and ophthalmopathy. TCRdb analysed the multiplex PCR reads with MiXCR anew, one entry per CDR3 protein. The sample carries 500,000 to 600,000 distinct CDR3 sequences, under 60% recorded once. Sequencing was carried out using peripheral blood or thyroid tissue (not recorded which). These TCRs come from a woman between 18 and 29 years old with Graves' hyperthyroidism. The CDR3 runs from the conserved cysteine through the conserved F or W. A D gene is named only where the DNA matches it firmly.

V | D | CDR3
TRBV5-4 | - | CASSQKGPSTDTGELFF
TRBV7-2 | - | CASSLTLHF
TRBV6-2/TRBV6-3 | TRBD1 | CASSQPKGATEAFF
TRBV7-2 | TRBD1 | CASSQFAGTGLFQPQHF
TRBV15 | TRBD1 | CATSSFLGQGAFGYTF
TRBV14 | - | CASSQDGGAGNEQFF
TRBV29-1 | - | CSVDLAGTEQFF
TRBV19 | - | CASSEQYEQFF
TRBV12-3/TRBV12-4 | - | CASSLVPLGGYTF
TRBV29-1 | - | CSVDGAQKTQYF
TRBV7-2 | TRBD1 | CASSHIGQGRENTEAFF
TRBV6-6 | TRBD1 | CASSPRQGVYGYTF
TRBV20-1 | - | CSARSIPAYEQYF
TRBV29-1 | - | CSVEGETGELFF
TRBV7-3 | TRBD1 | CASSPDRVSEQYF
TRBV7-9 | - | CASSLSMDTQYF
TRBV5-5 | - | CASSSQFVGNTIYF